This T cell receptor beta chain is drawn from a study of shared clonotypes between healthy human individuals. TCRdb's copy holds only in-frame clones and misses some; the assay was immunoSEQ multiplex PCR. The sample contains fewer than 3 million clones, around 92% of which appear only once. The CDR3 length is 15 residues. Trimming cost V 5 bases and J 4 bases, with 16 bases left between them. The V gene's germline CDR1 is KGHSH and CDR2 LQKENI. The genes are TRBV18 and TRBJ2-3, with D possibly being TRBD2 (6 bases). Sequenced: naive CD4+ T cells from PBMCs. Stated subset: CD45RA+ positively selected. This TCR was sampled from a man aged 18 to 35 in good health. Some clones in this sample may be carry-over from other donors' samples. The CDR3 is CASSGWVADSDTQYF. DNA of the CDR3: TGTGCCAGCTCAGGTTGGGTAGCGGATTCAGATACGCAGTATTTT.